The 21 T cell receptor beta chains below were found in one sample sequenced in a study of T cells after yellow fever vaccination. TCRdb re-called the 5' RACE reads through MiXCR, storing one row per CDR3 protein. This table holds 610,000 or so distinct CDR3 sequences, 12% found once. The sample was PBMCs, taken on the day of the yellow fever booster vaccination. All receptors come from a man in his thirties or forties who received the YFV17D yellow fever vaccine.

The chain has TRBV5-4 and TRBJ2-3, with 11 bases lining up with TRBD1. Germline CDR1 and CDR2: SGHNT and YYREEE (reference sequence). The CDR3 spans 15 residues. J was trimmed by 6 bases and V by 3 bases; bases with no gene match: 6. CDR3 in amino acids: CASSWEDRGPDTQYF. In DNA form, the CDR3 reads TGTGCCAGCAGCTGGGAGGACAGGGGGCCGGATACGCAGTATTTT.

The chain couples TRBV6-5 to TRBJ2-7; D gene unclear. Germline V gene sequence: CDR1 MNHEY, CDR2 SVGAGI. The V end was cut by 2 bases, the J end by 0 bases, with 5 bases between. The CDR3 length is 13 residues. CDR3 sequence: CASSYELSYEQYF. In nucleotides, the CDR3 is TGTGCCAGCAGTTACGAGCTCTCCTACGAGCAGTACTTC.

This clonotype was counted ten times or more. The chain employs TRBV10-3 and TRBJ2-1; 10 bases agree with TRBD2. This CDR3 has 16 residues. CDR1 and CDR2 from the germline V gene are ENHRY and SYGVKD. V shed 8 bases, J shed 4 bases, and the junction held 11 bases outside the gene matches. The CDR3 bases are TGTGCCATCGCGTCCACTAGCGGGAAACTTTACAATGAGCAGTTCTTC. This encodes CAIASTSGKLYNEQFF.

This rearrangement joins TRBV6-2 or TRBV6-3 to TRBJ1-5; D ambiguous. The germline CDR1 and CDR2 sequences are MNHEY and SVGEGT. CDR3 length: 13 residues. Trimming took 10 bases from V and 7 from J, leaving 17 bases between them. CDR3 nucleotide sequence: TGTGCCATCTCGAGCGATACTCGGCAGCCCCAGCATTTT. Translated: CAISSDTRQPQHF.

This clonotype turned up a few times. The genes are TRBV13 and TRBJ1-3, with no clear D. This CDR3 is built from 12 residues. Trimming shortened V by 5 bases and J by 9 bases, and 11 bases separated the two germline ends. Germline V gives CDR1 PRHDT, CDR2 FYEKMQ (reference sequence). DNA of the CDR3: TGTGCCAGCAGCCGCTCCTCGTCCACCATATATTTT. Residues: CASSRSSSTIYF.

CDR3 protein: CASSLEGSGEKLFF. The CDR3 DNA follows: TGTGCCAGCAGCTTGGAGGGGAGCGGTGAAAAACTGTTTTTT. The rearrangement links TRBV5-5 to TRBJ1-4; D may be TRBD1 (5 bases). V lost 0 bases, J lost 7 bases, and 10 bases lay in between. The CDR3 spans 14 residues. Germline assignment: CDR1 SGHKS and CDR2 YYEKEE (reference sequence). Full variable domain (remainder filled in from reference TRBV5-5 and TRBJ1-4): DAGVTQSPTHLIKTRGQQVTLRCSPISGHKSVSWYQQVLGQGPQFIFQYYEKEERGRGNFPDRFSARQFPNYSSELNVNALLLGDSALYLCASSLEGSGEKLFFGSGTQLSVL.

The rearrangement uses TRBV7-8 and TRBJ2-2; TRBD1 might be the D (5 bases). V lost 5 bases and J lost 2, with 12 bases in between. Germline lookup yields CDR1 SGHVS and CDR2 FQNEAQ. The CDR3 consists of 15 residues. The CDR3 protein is CASSLGVPNTGELFF. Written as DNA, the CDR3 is TGTGCCAGCAGCCTAGGGGTACCAAACACCGGGGAGCTGTTTTTT. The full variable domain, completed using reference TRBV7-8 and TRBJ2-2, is GAGVSQSPRYKVAKRGQDVALRCDPISGHVSLFWYQQALGQGPEFLTYFQNEAQLDKSGLPSDRFFAERPEGSVSTLKIQRTQQEDSAVYLCASSLGVPNTGELFFGEGSRLTVL.

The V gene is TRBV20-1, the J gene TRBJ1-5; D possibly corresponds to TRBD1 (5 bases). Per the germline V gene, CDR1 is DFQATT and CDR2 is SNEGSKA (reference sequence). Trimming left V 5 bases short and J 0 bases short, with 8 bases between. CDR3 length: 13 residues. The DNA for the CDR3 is TGCAGTGCTCTCAGGGATAGCAATCAGCCCCAGCATTTT. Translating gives CSALRDSNQPQHF.

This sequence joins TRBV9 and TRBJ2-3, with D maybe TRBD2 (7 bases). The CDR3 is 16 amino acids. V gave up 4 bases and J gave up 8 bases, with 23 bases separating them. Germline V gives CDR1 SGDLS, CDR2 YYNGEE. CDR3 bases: TGTGCCAGCAGCCCGAGGGGGAGGGACGCCGGAGGTACGCAGTATTTT. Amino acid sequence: CASSPRGRDAGGTQYF.

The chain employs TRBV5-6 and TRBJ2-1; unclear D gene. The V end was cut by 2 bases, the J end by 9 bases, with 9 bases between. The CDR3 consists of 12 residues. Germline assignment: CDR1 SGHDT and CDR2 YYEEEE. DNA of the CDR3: TGTGCCAGCAGCTTTTTGGTGGTTGAGCAGTTCTTC. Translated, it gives CASSFLVVEQFF.

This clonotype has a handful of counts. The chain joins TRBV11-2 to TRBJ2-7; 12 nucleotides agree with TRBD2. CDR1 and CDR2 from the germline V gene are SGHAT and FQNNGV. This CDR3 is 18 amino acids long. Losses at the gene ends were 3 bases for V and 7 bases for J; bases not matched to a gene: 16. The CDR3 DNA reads TGTGCCAGCAGCTTTTGGACTAGCGGGATGGTGGCCTATACGGAGCAGTACTTC. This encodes CASSFWTSGMVAYTEQYF.

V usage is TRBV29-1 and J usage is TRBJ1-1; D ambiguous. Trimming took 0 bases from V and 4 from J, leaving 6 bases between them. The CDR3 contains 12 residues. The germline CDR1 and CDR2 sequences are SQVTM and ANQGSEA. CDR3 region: CSVEDPSTEAFF. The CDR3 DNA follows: TGCAGCGTTGAAGATCCGTCCACTGAAGCTTTCTTT. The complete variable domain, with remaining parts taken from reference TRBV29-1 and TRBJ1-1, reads SAVISQKPSRDICQRGTSLTIQCQVDSQVTMMFWYRQQPGQSLTLIATANQGSEATYESGFVIDKFPISRPNLTFSTLTVSNMSPEDSSIYLCSVEDPSTEAFFGQGTRLTVV.

CDR3 nucleotide sequence: TGCAGTGCAGGACAGGGGGCAACTGGTCAGCCCCAGCATTTT. It translates to CSAGQGATGQPQHF. The V gene is TRBV20-1, the J gene TRBJ1-5, with 11 positions matching TRBD1. CDR3 length equals 14 residues. V was pared by 6 bases and J by 6 bases, with 7 bases of the junction left unmatched. Per the germline V gene, CDR1 is DFQATT and CDR2 is SNEGSKA (reference sequence).

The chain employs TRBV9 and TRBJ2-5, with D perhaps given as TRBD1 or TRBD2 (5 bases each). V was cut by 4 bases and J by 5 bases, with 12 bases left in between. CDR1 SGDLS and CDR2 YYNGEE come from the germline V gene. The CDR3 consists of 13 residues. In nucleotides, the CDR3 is TGTGCCAGCAGCCCCCGAGGGGACGAGACCCAGTACTTC. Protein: CASSPRGDETQYF.

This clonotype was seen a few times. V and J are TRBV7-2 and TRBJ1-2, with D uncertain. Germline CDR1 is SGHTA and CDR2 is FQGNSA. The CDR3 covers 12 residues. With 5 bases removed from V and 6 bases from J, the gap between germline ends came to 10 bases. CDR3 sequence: CASSRPWDGYTF. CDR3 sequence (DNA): TGTGCCAGCAGCCGCCCCTGGGATGGCTACACCTTC.

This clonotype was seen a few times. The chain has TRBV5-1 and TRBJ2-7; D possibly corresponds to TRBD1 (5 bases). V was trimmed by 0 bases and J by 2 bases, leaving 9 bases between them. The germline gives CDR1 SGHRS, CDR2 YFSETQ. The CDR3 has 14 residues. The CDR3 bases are TGCGCCAGCAGCTTGGAGCTCAGGGCCTACGAGCAGTACTTC. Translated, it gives CASSLELRAYEQYF.

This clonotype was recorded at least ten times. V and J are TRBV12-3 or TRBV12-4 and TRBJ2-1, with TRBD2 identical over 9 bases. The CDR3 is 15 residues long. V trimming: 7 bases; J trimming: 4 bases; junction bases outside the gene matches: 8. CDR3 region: CASILTSGGYNEQFF. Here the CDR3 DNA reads TGTGCCAGCATCTTGACTAGCGGAGGATACAATGAGCAGTTCTTC.

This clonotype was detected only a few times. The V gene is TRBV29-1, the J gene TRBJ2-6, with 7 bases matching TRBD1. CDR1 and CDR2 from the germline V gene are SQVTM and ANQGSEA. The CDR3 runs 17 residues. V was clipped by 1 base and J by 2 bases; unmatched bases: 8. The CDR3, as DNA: TGCAGCGTTGAAGGTAGGGGACAGAGGGCTGGGGCCAACGTCCTGACTTTC. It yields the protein CSVEGRGQRAGANVLTF.

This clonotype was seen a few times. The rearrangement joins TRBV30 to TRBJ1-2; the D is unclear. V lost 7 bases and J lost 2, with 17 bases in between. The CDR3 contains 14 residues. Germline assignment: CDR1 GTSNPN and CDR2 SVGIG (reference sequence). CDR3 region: CASTLDVGNYGYTF. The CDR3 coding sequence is TGTGCCTCCACCCTAGACGTGGGGAACTATGGCTACACCTTC.

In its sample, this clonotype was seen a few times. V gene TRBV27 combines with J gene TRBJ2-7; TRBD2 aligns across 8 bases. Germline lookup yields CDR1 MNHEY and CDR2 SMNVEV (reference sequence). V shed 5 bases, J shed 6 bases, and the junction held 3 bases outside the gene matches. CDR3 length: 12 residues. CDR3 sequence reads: CASSRGGGEQYF. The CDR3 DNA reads TGTGCCAGCAGTCGGGGGGGGGGCGAGCAGTACTTC.

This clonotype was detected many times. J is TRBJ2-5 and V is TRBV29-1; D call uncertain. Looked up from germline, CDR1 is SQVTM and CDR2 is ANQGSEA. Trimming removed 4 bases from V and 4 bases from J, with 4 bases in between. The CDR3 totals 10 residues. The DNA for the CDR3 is TGCAGCGTTGTTCGAGAGACCCAGTACTTC. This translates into CSVVRETQYF.